This T cell receptor (beta chain) was obtained from a study of STAT5B mutations in CD4+ large granular lymphocyte leukemia. This clone has just a few counts. TCRdb's copy holds only in-frame clones and misses some; the assay was immunoSEQ multiplex PCR. The sample shows more than 25,000 clones, approximately 79% of them seen only once. This clonotype was sampled from a human donor in good health. The specimen was CD4+ T cells from blood buffy coats.

For the CDR3, the DNA is TGTGCCAGCCGCGATTGGGACAGTAATTCACCCCTCCACTTT. Residues: CASRDWDSNSPLHF. The gene calls are TRBV28 and TRBJ1-6, with 7 bases identical to TRBD1. The CDR3 spans 14 residues. The V gene's germline CDR1 is MDHEN and CDR2 SYDVKM. With V trimmed by 8 bases and J by 6 bases, 7 bases remained unmatched.